Listed here are 32 T cell receptor beta chains from one sample, sequenced in a study of CD8+CD57+ T cells in acquired aplastic anemia. The template used for profiling TCR beta VDJ and CDR3 was genomic DNA. MiXCR, run by TCRdb on the reads, gives a single entry per CDR3 protein. The table includes around 230,000 distinct CDR3 sequences, over 60% detected once. Sequencing used sorted CD4+, CD8+, or CD8+CD57+ T cells (not recorded which) from PBMCs. The receptors were gathered from a human donor in good health.

V usage is TRBV11-2 and J usage is TRBJ2-7, with D possibly matching TRBD1 (6 bases). Trimming took off 8 bases at V and 5 bases at J, with 22 bases between the two ends. The germline CDR1 and CDR2 sequences are SGHAT and FQNNGV. There are 15 residues in the CDR3. The CDR3 sequence is CASSPGTGNRHEQYF. The DNA for the CDR3 is TGTGCCAGCTCCCCCGGAACAGGGAATAGGCACGAGCAGTACTTC.

V and J are TRBV25-1 and TRBJ2-1, with TRBD2 matching over 9 bases. The length of the CDR3 is 17 residues. With 4 bases clipped from V and 0 bases from J, the junction kept 7 bases outside the gene matches. CDR1 and CDR2 (germline): MGHDK, SYGVNS. The CDR3 reads CASSVSSGASSYNEQFF. The CDR3 region has the DNA TGTGCCAGCAGTGTCTCTAGCGGGGCGAGCTCCTACAATGAGCAGTTCTTC.

This clonotype turned up a few times. J is TRBJ2-7 and V is TRBV10-3, with a possible D match to TRBD2 (6 bases). Germline assignment: CDR1 ENHRY and CDR2 SYGVKD. V shed 5 bases and J shed 2 bases, with 10 bases lying between them. The CDR3 sequence is 13 residues long. The CDR3 DNA follows: TGTGCCATCAGTAGAAGGGAGGCCTACGAGCAGTACTTC. It translates to CAISRREAYEQYF.

The rearrangement uses TRBV7-6 and TRBJ2-1; weak D call: TRBD2 (5 bases). Trimming took 7 bases from V and 10 from J, leaving 5 bases between them. Germline-derived CDR1 and CDR2 are SGHVS and FNYEAQ. This CDR3 is 9 amino acids long. The CDR3 DNA follows: TGTGCCAGCACGGGGGAGCAGTTCTTC. It yields the protein CASTGEQFF.

V gene TRBV2 combines with J gene TRBJ2-3; possibly TRBD1 for D (5 bases). The CDR3 length is 15 residues. Trimming cost V 1 base and J 1 base, with 9 bases left between them. The germline V gene encodes CDR1 SNHLY and CDR2 FYNNEI. CDR3 coding DNA: TGTGCCAGCAGTGAAGGGGGCTGGGGCACAGATACGCAGTATTTT. Translating gives CASSEGGWGTDTQYF.

This chain's CDR3 is CSARGQEVTDTQYF. In nucleotides, the CDR3 is TGCAGTGCTAGAGGGCAAGAGGTCACAGATACGCAGTATTTT. J is TRBJ2-3 and V is TRBV20-1; no definite D call. The CDR3 extends over 14 amino acids. Trimming shortened V by 1 base and J by 2 bases, and 10 bases separated the two germline ends. Germline V lookup: CDR1 DFQATT, CDR2 SNEGSKA (reference sequence).

This clonotype was found once. This chain's CDR3 is CASSTYPGLAQEQYF. DNA for the CDR3: TGTGCCAGCAGTACCTATCCGGGACTAGCCCAAGAGCAGTATTTT. This chain uses TRBV2 with TRBJ2-3; 9 bases line up with TRBD2. From germline, CDR1 is SNHLY and CDR2 FYNNEI. The CDR3 is 15 amino acids. V lost 5 bases, J lost 11 bases, and 14 bases stayed unmatched.

The CDR3: CSALGMGLTYEQFF. CDR3 DNA sequence: TGCAGTGCGCTAGGGATGGGCTTAACCTATGAGCAGTTCTTC. The chain uses TRBV20-1 and TRBJ2-1; D call uncertain. The V end lost 6 bases, the J end lost 8 bases, and 20 bases lay between the germline ends. The CDR3 runs to 14 residues. Per germline, CDR1 DFQATT and CDR2 SNEGSKA (reference sequence).

V is TRBV19 and J is TRBJ2-7, with D perhaps being TRBD1 or TRBD2 (5 bases each). Deletions cut 3 bases from V and 0 bases from J, with 9 bases between. The CDR3 sequence is 14 residues long. CDR1 and CDR2 (germline): LNHDA, SQIVND (reference sequence). The DNA of the CDR3 is TGTGCCAGTAGTATGGGGGTCGCCTCCTACGAGCAGTACTTC. This codes for CASSMGVASYEQYF. Full variable domain (rest looked up from reference TRBV19 and TRBJ2-7): DGGITQSPKYLFRKEGQNVTLSCEQNLNHDAMYWYRQDPGQGLRLIYYSQIVNDFQKGDIAEGYSVSREKKESFPLTVTSAQKNPTAFYLCASSMGVASYEQYFGPGTRLTVT.

V is TRBV12-1 and J is TRBJ2-1. TRBV12-1 is described as a pseudogene. The CDR3 runs 14 residues. DNA for the CDR3: TGTGCCAGCAGCTTTGTAGATTGTTGTAATGAGCAGCTCTTC. Protein: CASSFVDCCNEQLF.

To note about this clonotype: Mismatch with germline at one junction end may stem from a read error. The chain has TRBV6-5 and TRBJ2-7; possibly TRBD2 for D (6 bases). CDR1 and CDR2 (germline): MNHEY, SVGAGI. The CDR3 length is 15 residues. This chain's CDR3 is CASRYSVGGSYEQYF. The CDR3 nucleotides are TGTGCCAGCAGATACTCGGTCGGGGGTTCCTACGAGCAGTACTTC.

Ten or more counts support this clonotype. J is TRBJ2-1 and V is TRBV19, with D unclear. The CDR3 spans 15 residues. The V end was cut by 2 bases, the J end by 7 bases, with 15 bases between. Per germline, CDR1 LNHDA and CDR2 SQIVND (reference sequence). The CDR3 loop is CASSIHSLGGNEQFF. CDR3 DNA: TGTGCCAGTAGTATACACTCCCTGGGTGGGAATGAGCAGTTCTTC.

This chain joins TRBV10-3 and TRBJ2-5; no clear D gene. Germline V gene data show CDR1 as ENHRY and CDR2 as SYGVKD. V lost 2 bases, J lost 5 bases, and 9 bases lay in between. The CDR3 is 13 amino acids. Here the CDR3 DNA reads TGTGCCATCAGTGAGGGTCGAGGTGAGACCCAGTACTTC. It translates to CAISEGRGETQYF.

This clonotype was picked up many times. This chain joins TRBV19 and TRBJ2-1; 12 bases align to TRBD2. This CDR3 contains 16 residues. The germline V gene has CDR1 LNHDA and CDR2 SQIVND (reference sequence). V lost 2 bases, J lost 6 bases, and 5 bases stayed unmatched. CDR3 DNA sequence: TGTGCCAGTAGTATACCAAGGACTAGCGGGACCAATGAGCAGTTCTTC. This gives the protein CASSIPRTSGTNEQFF.

This clonotype was counted ten times or more. V gene TRBV7-9 combines with J gene TRBJ1-4; D unclear. Germline lookup yields CDR1 SEHNR and CDR2 FQNEAQ (reference sequence). The length of the CDR3 is 13 residues. The V end lost 11 bases, the J end lost 8 bases, and 18 bases lay between the germline ends. CDR3 sequence reads: CASGVATGEKLFF. The CDR3 DNA sequence: TGTGCCTCGGGCGTTGCGACGGGGGAAAAACTGTTTTTT.

This chain uses TRBV5-1 with TRBJ2-2; D is ambiguous. The ends were cut back, 7 bases at V and 4 bases at J, with 14 bases in the middle. The CDR3 spans 14 residues. In germline, CDR1 is SGHRS, CDR2 YFSETQ. CDR3 amino acids: CASRIEASTGELFF. DNA of the CDR3: TGCGCCAGCCGGATCGAAGCATCCACCGGGGAGCTGTTTTTT.

V and J are TRBV5-1 and TRBJ2-7; 7 bases fit TRBD2. The germline gives CDR1 SGHRS, CDR2 YFSETQ. V was pared by 4 bases and J by 4 bases, with 11 bases of the junction left unmatched. The CDR3 length is 15 residues. CDR3: CASSPTAGARYEQYF. For the CDR3, the DNA is TGCGCCAGCAGCCCGACGGCGGGAGCTCGGTACGAGCAGTACTTC. Supplemented by reference TRBV5-1 and TRBJ2-7, the full variable domain reads KAGVTQTPRYLIKTRGQQVTLSCSPISGHRSVSWYQQTPGQGLQFLFEYFSETQRNKGNFPGRFSGRQFSNSRSEMNVSTLELGDSALYLCASSPTAGARYEQYFGPGTRLTVT.

As DNA, the CDR3 is TGTGCCAGCAGCTTACCGGGCGGGACAAATCCGGGACTACCTGGGGAGGAAAAACTGTTTTTT. Translation: CASSLPGGTNPGLPGEEKLFF. The chain employs TRBV7-9 and TRBJ1-4; D may be TRBD1 (6 bases). The germline V gene has CDR1 SEHNR and CDR2 FQNEAQ (reference sequence). CDR3 length equals 21 residues. Trimming shortened V by 2 bases and J by 8 bases, and 33 bases separated the two germline ends.

The chain links TRBV7-9 to TRBJ2-1; 7 bases align to TRBD1. The trim removed 4 bases at V and 6 bases at J, leaving 3 bases unmatched. CDR1 is SEHNR, CDR2 FQNEAQ, per germline (reference sequence). The CDR3 extends over 13 amino acids. The CDR3 DNA is TGTGCCAGCAGCTCCGACAGGGTCAATGAGCAGTTCTTC. Its protein is CASSSDRVNEQFF.

The V gene is TRBV13, the J gene TRBJ2-7; 8 bases line up with TRBD1. Trimming cost V 4 bases and J 6 bases; bases outside gene matches: 2. Germline assignment: CDR1 PRHDT and CDR2 FYEKMQ (reference sequence). The CDR3 consists of 12 residues. The CDR3 is CASSSGGGEQYF. The CDR3 DNA is TGTGCCAGCAGCTCAGGGGGCGGCGAGCAGTACTTC. Based on the CDR3 plus reference TRBV13 and TRBJ2-7, the full variable domain is AAGVIQSPRHLIKEKRETATLKCYPIPRHDTVYWYQQGPGQDPQFLISFYEKMQSDKGSIPDRFSAQQFSDYHSELNMSSLELGDSALYFCASSSGGGEQYFGPGTRLTVT.

The CDR3 is CATSDGGDRVGDTQYF. In DNA form, the CDR3 reads TGTGCCACCAGTGATGGTGGGGACAGGGTAGGAGATACGCAGTATTTT. This chain links TRBV24-1 with TRBJ2-3, with 9 bases lining up with TRBD1. With 3 bases clipped from V and 5 bases from J, the junction kept 8 bases outside the gene matches. The germline CDR1 and CDR2 sequences are KGHDR and SFDVKD. The CDR3 totals 16 residues.

The sample holds many counts of this clonotype. The rearrangement links TRBV6-4 to TRBJ2-2; possible D gene TRBD1, 6 bases. CDR3 size: 14 residues. V lost 8 bases to trimming and J lost 4 bases, with 14 bases between them. The germline V gene encodes CDR1 MRHNA and CDR2 SNTAGT. The CDR3 sequence is CASSQGRSTGELFF. The CDR3 bases are TGTGCCAGCTCTCAGGGGCGTAGCACCGGGGAGCTGTTTTTT.

This clonotype was observed a handful of times. The chain uses TRBV7-9 and TRBJ1-1; 7 nucleotides agree with TRBD1. The length of the CDR3 is 15 residues. Germline V gene data show CDR1 as SEHNR and CDR2 as FQNEAQ (reference sequence). The ends lost 5 bases at V and 3 bases at J; junction bases unmatched: 9. The CDR3 loop is CASSPGTVPYTEAFF. DNA for the CDR3: TGTGCCAGCAGCCCCGGGACAGTACCCTACACTGAAGCTTTCTTT. Filled out from reference TRBV7-9 and TRBJ1-1, the complete variable domain reads DTGVSQNPRHKITKRGQNVTFRCDPISEHNRLYWYRQTLGQGPEFLTYFQNEAQLEKSRLLSDRFSAERPKGSFSTLEIQRTEQGDSAMYLCASSPGTVPYTEAFFGQGTRLTVV.

V and J are TRBV11-2 and TRBJ2-7; 7 bases map to TRBD1. Germline V gene sequence: CDR1 SGHAT, CDR2 FQNNGV. V was pared by 7 bases and J by 6 bases, with 18 bases of the junction left unmatched. The length of the CDR3 is 16 residues. Here the CDR3 DNA reads TGTGCCAGCACCGAAGGGACAGCAGGACTCCTACGCGAGCAGTACTTC. Amino acid sequence: CASTEGTAGLLREQYF.

Notes on this clonotype: A junction boundary mismatches the germline segment, possibly from a read error. The chain recombines TRBV5-4 with TRBJ1-2, with D unresolved. The CDR3 spans 12 residues. Germline V gene lookup returns CDR1 SGHNT and CDR2 YYREEE (reference sequence). The CDR3 nucleotides are TGTGCCAGCAGCCAGAGCTACTATGGCTACATCTTC. Amino acid sequence: CASSQSYYGYIF.

The chain couples TRBV10-2 to TRBJ2-1; D might be TRBD1 or TRBD2, each matching 5 bases. Germline V gene data show CDR1 as WSHSY and CDR2 as SAAADI. CDR3 length equals 15 residues. The V gene lost 0 bases and the J gene lost 2 bases, with 8 bases spanning the gap. CDR3 nucleotides: TGCGCCAGCAGTGAGTCCTGGGGACCCTACAATGAGCAGTTCTTC. Translation: CASSESWGPYNEQFF.

This clonotype was found once. The chain employs TRBV7-2 and TRBJ2-5; D is perhaps TRBD2 (5 bases). Between the trimmed V and J ends, which lost 1 base and 4 bases, there was a span of 13 bases. Germline-derived CDR1 and CDR2 are SGHTA and FQGNSA. The length of the CDR3 is 15 residues. CDR3 residues: CASSLVRGRGETQYF. For the CDR3, the DNA is TGTGCCAGCAGCTTAGTCCGAGGGCGCGGAGAGACCCAGTACTTC. The full variable domain, in which reference TRBV7-2 and TRBJ2-5 provide the parts outside the CDR3, is GAGVSQSPSNKVTEKGKDVELRCDPISGHTALYWYRQSLGQGLEFLIYFQGNSAPDKSGLPSDRFSAERTGGSVSTLTIQRTQQEDSAVYLCASSLVRGRGETQYFGPGTRLLVL.

The gene calls are TRBV9 and TRBJ2-1, with D possibly TRBD2 on 5 matching bases. The V end was cut by 5 bases, the J end by 0 bases, with 9 bases between. CDR1 and CDR2 (germline): SGDLS, YYNGEE. This CDR3 is 14 amino acids long. CDR3 coding DNA: TGTGCCAGCAGTGAGGGCTACTCCTACAATGAGCAGTTCTTC. Translating gives CASSEGYSYNEQFF.

V gene TRBV19 combines with J gene TRBJ2-1; 8 positions agree with TRBD1. Germline V lookup: CDR1 LNHDA, CDR2 SQIVND (reference sequence). The CDR3 runs 18 residues. J lost 3 bases, V lost 5 bases, and 15 bases had no gene match. The CDR3 coding sequence is TGTGCCAGTAGTCACCCCCGCCTTAAGGACAGGGACTACAATGAGCAGTTCTTC. Its protein is CASSHPRLKDRDYNEQFF.

This clonotype was seen ten or more times. The V gene is TRBV13, the J gene TRBJ2-7; D may be TRBD1 (7 bases). The CDR3 spans 15 residues. Trimming took off 5 bases at V and 2 bases at J, with 16 bases between the two ends. Germline CDR1 reads PRHDT; CDR2 reads FYEKMQ (reference sequence). The CDR3 spells CASSPRDSPTYEQYF. The CDR3 DNA follows: TGTGCCAGCAGCCCGCGGGACAGTCCGACCTACGAGCAGTACTTC.

The chain has TRBV7-3 and TRBJ2-5, with 9 positions matching TRBD2. Germline CDR1 SGHTA, CDR2 FQGTGA. CDR3 size: 21 residues. J gave up 4 bases and V 2 bases, and 23 bases lay outside the gene matches. For the CDR3, the DNA is TGTGCCAGCAGCTTAGTGAGGTTAGCGGGGGCCTTCGCTGGCCGTGGAGAGACCCAGTACTTC. It specifies CASSLVRLAGAFAGRGETQYF. Looking up the rest from reference TRBV7-3 and TRBJ2-5 gives the full variable domain: GAGVSQTPSNKVTEKGKYVELRCDPISGHTALYWYRQSLGQGPEFLIYFQGTGAADDSGLPNDRFFAVRPEGSVSTLKIQRTERGDSAVYLCASSLVRLAGAFAGRGETQYFGPGTRLLVL.

This clonotype has a count of ten or more. The chain couples TRBV7-2 to TRBJ1-5, with D uncertain. V was trimmed by 0 bases and J by 4 bases, leaving 4 bases between them. This CDR3 spans 13 amino acids. The germline gives CDR1 SGHTA, CDR2 FQGNSA. The CDR3 region is CASSLAPNQPQHF. In nucleotides, the CDR3 is TGTGCCAGCAGCTTAGCCCCTAATCAGCCCCAGCATTTT. The variable domain in full, with the rest retrieved from reference TRBV7-2 and TRBJ1-5, is GAGVSQSPSNKVTEKGKDVELRCDPISGHTALYWYRQSLGQGLEFLIYFQGNSAPDKSGLPSDRFSAERTGGSVSTLTIQRTQQEDSAVYLCASSLAPNQPQHFGDGTRLSIL.